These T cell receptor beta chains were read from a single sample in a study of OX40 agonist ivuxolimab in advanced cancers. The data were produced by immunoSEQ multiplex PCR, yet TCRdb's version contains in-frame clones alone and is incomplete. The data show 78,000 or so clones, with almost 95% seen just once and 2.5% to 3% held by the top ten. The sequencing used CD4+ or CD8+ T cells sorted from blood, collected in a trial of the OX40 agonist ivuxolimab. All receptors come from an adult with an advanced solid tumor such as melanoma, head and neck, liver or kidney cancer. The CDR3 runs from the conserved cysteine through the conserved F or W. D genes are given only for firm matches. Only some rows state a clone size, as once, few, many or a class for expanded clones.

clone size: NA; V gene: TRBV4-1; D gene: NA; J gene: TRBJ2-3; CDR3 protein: CASRPSGADTQYF; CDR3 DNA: TGCGCCAGCAGGCCATCAGGCGCAGATACGCAGTATTTT
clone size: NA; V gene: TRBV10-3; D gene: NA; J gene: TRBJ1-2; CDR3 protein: CAISDGLNGYTF; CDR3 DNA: TGTGCCATCAGTGACGGCTTGAATGGCTACACCTTC
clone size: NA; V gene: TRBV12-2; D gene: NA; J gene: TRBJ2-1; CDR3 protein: CASRSDLAGVSYNEQFF; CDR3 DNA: TGTGCAAGTCGCTCTGATCTAGCGGGAGTGTCGTACAATGAGCAGTTCTTC
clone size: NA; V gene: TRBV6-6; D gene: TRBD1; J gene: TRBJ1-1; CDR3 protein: CASSYDRAKAFF; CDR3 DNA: TGTGCCAGCAGTTACGACAGGGCTAAAGCTTTCTTT
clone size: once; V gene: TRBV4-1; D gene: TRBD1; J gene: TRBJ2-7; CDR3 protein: CASSQDDPRGQGVSYEQYF; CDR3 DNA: TGCGCCAGCAGCCAAGATGATCCCCGGGGACAGGGGGTCTCTTACGAGCAGTACTTC
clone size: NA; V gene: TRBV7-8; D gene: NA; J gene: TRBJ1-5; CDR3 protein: CASSRRAEQPQHF; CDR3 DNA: TGTGCCAGCAGCCGCCGTGCGGAACAGCCCCAGCATTTT
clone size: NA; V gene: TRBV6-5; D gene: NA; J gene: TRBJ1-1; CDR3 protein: CASRGGTEAFF; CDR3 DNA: TGTGCCAGCAGGGGGGGGACTGAAGCTTTCTTT
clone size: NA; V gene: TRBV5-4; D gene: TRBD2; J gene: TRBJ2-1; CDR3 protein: CASSFRSGKSSYNEQFF; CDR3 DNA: TGTGCCAGCAGCTTCAGGAGCGGGAAGAGCTCCTACAATGAGCAGTTCTTC
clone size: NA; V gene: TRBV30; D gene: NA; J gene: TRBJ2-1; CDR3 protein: CAWSTPRRDYNEQFF; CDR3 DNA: TGTGCCTGGAGTACCCCTAGGAGGGACTACAATGAGCAGTTCTTC
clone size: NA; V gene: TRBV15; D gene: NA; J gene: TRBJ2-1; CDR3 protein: CATSTGGGGSNEQFF; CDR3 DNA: TGTGCCACCAGCACCGGAGGGGGGGGAAGCAATGAGCAGTTCTTC
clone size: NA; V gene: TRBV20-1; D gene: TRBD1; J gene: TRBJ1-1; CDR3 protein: CSAPGTGEAFF; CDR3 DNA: TGCAGTGCGCCCGGGACAGGTGAAGCTTTCTTT
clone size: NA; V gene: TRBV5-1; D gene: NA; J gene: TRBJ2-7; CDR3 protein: CASSPETSGEQYF; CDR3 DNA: TGCGCCAGCAGCCCCGAGACTAGTGGGGAGCAGTACTTC
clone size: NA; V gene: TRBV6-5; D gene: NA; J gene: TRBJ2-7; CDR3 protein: CASALYRDYEQYF; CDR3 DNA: TGTGCCAGCGCTTTATACCGGGACTACGAGCAGTACTTC
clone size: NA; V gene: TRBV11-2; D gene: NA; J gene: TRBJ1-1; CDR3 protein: CASSLGGAPEAFF; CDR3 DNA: TGTGCCAGCAGCTTAGGGGGGGCCCCTGAAGCTTTCTTT
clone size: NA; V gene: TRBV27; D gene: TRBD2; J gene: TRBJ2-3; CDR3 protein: CASSLIPMGLAGVPTDTQYF; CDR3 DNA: TGTGCCAGCAGTTTAATTCCAATGGGACTAGCGGGAGTCCCCACGGATACGCAGTATTTT
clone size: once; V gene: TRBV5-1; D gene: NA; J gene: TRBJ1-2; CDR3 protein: CASREPGANYGYTF; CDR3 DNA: TGCGCCAGCAGGGAGCCGGGAGCTAACTATGGCTACACCTTC
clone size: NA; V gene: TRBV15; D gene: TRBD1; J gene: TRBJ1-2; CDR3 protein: CATSRGYWAGQGKDNYGYTF; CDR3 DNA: TGTGCCACCAGCAGAGGCTATTGGGCGGGACAGGGGAAAGATAACTATGGCTACACCTTC
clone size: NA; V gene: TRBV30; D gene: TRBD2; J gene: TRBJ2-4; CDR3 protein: CAWTPLGRENIQYF; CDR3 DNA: TGTGCCTGGACCCCCCTAGGGAGGGAAAACATTCAGTACTTC
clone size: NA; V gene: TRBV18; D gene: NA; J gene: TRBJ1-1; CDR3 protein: CASSPIRGGTEAFF; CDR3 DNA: TGTGCCAGCTCACCAATAAGAGGGGGCACTGAAGCTTTCTTT
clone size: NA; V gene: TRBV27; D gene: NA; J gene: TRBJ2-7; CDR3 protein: CASSLSIQTTYEQYF; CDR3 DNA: TGTGCCAGCAGTTTATCGATCCAGACAACCTACGAGCAGTACTTC
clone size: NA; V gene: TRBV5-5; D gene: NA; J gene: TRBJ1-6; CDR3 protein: CASSLRSSYNSPLHF; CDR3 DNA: TGTGCCAGCAGCTTGAGAAGCTCCTATAATTCACCCCTCCACTTT
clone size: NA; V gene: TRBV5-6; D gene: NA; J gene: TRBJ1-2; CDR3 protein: CASTTGLVYGYTF; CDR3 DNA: TGTGCCAGCACCACAGGGTTGGTCTATGGCTACACCTTC
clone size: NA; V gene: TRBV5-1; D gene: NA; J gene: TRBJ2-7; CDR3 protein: CASSLVSAGDSYEQYF; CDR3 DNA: TGCGCCAGCAGCTTGGTATCGGCAGGGGATTCCTACGAGCAGTACTTC
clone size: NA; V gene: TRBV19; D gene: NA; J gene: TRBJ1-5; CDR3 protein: CASSIGSYQPQHF; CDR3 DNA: TGTGCCAGTAGTATTGGCAGCTATCAGCCCCAGCATTTT
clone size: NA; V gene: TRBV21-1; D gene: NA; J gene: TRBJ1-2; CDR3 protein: CASSKGGTEANYGYTF; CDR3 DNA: TGTGCCAGCAGCAAAGGAGGAACGGAGGCTAACTATGGCTACACCTTC
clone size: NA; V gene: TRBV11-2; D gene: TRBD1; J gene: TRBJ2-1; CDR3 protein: CASSLGGGRNNEQFF; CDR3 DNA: TGTGCCAGCAGCTTAGGAGGGGGCAGGAACAATGAGCAGTTCTTC
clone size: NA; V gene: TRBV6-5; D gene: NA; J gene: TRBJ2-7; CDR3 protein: CASGGAYEQYF; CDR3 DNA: TGTGCCAGTGGGGGTGCCTACGAGCAGTACTTC
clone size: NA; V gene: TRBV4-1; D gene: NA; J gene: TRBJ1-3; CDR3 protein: CASSSRTGRGSGNTIYF; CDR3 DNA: TGCGCCAGCAGCTCTCGTACGGGGAGGGGGTCTGGAAACACCATATATTTT
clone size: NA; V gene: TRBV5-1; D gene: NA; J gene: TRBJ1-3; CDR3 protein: CASSLVSGSFLSGNTIYF; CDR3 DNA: TGCGCCAGCAGCTTGGTCTCAGGCAGCTTTCTCTCTGGAAACACCATATATTTT
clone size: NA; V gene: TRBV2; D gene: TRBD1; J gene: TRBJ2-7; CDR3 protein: CASSVDRGEPYEQYF; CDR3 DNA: TGTGCCAGCAGTGTGGACAGGGGCGAACCCTACGAGCAGTACTTC
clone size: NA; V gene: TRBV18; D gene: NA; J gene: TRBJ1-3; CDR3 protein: CASSSDSGNTIYF; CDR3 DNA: TGTGCCAGCTCATCGGACAGTGGAAACACCATATATTTT
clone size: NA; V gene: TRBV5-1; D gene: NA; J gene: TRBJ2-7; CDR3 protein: CASSLDGLGRSPLEQYF; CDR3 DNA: TGCGCCAGCAGCTTGGATGGGTTGGGCAGGTCCCCGCTCGAGCAGTACTTC
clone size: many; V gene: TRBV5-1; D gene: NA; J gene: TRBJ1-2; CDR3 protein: CASSLIEGNYGYTF; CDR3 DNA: TGCGCCAGCAGCTTGATTGAGGGGAACTATGGCTACACCTTC
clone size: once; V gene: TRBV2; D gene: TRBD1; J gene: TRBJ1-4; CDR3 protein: CASSRQGATNEKLFF; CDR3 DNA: TGTGCCAGCAGCCGACAGGGGGCAACTAATGAAAAACTGTTTTTT
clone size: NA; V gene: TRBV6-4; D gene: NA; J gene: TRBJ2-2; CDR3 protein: CASSASPEQQLFF; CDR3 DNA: TGTGCCAGCAGTGCGTCCCCGGAGCAGCAACTGTTTTTT
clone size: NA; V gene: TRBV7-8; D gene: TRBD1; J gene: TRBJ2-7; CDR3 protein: CASGTGIGYEQYF; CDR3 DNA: TGTGCCAGCGGGACAGGGATCGGCTACGAGCAGTACTTC
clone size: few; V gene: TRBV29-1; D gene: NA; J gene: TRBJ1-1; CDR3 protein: CSGGQYTEAFF; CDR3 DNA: TGCAGCGGAGGACAATACACTGAAGCTTTCTTT
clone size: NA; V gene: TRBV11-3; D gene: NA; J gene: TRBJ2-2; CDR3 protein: CASSLNTGELFF; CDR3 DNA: TGTGCCAGCAGCCTGAACACCGGGGAGCTGTTTTTT
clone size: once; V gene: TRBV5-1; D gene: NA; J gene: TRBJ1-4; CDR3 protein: CASSSTGPREKLFF; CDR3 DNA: TGCGCCAGCAGCTCTACAGGGCCCCGGGAAAAACTGTTTTTT
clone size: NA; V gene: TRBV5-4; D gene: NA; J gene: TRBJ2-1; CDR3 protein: CASSFGQGNEQFF; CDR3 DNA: TGTGCCAGCAGCTTCGGCCAGGGCAATGAGCAGTTCTTC
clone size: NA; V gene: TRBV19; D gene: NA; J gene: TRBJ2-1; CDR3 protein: CASSIQGPHNEQFF; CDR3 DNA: TGTGCCAGTAGTATCCAGGGACCTCACAATGAGCAGTTCTTC